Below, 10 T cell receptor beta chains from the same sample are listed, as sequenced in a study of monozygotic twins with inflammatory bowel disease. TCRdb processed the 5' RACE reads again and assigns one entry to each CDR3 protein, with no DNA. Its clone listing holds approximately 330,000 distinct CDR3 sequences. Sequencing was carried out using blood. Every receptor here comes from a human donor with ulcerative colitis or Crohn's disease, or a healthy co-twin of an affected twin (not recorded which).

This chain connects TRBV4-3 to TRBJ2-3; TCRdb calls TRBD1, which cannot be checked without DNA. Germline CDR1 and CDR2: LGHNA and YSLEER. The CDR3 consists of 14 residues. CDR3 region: CASSNRQSTDTQYF.

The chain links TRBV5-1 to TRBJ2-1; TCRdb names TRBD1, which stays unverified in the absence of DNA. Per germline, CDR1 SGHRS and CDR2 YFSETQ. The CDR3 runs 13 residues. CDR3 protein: CASSLDRGNEQFF.

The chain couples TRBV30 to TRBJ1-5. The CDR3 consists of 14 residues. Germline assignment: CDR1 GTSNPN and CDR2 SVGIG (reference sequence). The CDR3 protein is CAWSVRVSLQPQHF.

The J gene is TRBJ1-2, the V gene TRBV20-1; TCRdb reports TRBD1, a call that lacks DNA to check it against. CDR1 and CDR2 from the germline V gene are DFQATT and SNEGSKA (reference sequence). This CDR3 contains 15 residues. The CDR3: CSARDIHRGDYGYTF.

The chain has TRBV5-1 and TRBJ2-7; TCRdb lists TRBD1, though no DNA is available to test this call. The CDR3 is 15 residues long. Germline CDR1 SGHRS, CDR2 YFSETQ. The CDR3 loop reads CASSSWTGINYEQYF. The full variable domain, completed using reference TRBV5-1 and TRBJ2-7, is KAGVTQTPRYLIKTRGQQVTLSCSPISGHRSVSWYQQTPGQGLQFLFEYFSETQRNKGNFPGRFSGRQFSNSRSEMNVSTLELGDSALYLCASSSWTGINYEQYFGPGTRLTVT.

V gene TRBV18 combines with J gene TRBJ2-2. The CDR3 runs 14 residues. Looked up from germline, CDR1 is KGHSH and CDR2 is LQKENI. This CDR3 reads CASSSGLNTGELFF.

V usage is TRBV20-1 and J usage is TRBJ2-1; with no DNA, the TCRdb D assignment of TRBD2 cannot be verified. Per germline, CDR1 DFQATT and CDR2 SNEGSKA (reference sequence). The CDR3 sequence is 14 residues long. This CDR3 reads CSASSGTTRNEQFF.

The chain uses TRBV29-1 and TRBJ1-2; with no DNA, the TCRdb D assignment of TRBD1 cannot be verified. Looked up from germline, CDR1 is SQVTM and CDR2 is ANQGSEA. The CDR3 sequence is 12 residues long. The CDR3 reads CSVVVGGKGYTF.

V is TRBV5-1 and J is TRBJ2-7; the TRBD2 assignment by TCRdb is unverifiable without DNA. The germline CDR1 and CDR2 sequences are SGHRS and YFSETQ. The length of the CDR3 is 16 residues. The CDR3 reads CASSPGGLAGPREQYF.

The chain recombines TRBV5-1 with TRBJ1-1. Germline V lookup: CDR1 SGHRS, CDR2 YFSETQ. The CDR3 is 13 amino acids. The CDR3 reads CASRLDTFTEAFF.